This paragraph covers one TCR beta chain sequence. Authors' analysis steps: How many nucleated cells were present was estimated from reference gene primer amplification. Assay: immunoSEQ multiplex PCR; the TCRdb copy retains only in-frame clones and omits some. That table gives V, J and clone size, and the DNA gave D and trimming. The sample has 250,000 to 300,000 clones; approximately 87% are singletons. This record belongs to a study of blood T cell repertoires in COVID-19. The specimen was peripheral blood. The clonotype originates from a young woman with COVID-19, enrolled during active disease.

Here the CDR3 DNA reads TGTGCCAGCAGCGTGGGACTACAAGAGACCCAGTACTTC. This translates into CASSVGLQETQYF. This rearrangement joins TRBV11-2 to TRBJ2-5; 7 bases align to TRBD2. V lost 5 bases, J lost 2 bases, and 2 bases stayed unmatched. Germline CDR1 SGHAT, CDR2 FQNNGV. This CDR3 region has 13 residues.